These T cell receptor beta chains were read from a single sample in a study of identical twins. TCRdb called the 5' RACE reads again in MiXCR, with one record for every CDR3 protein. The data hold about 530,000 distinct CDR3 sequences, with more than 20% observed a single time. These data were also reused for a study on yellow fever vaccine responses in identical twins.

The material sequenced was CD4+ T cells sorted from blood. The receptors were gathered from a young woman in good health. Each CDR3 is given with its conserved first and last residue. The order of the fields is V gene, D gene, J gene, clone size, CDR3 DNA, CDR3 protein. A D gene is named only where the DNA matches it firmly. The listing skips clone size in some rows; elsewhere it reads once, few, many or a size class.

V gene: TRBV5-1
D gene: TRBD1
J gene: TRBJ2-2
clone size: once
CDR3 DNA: TGCGCCAGCAGCGGAAACAGGGGGCGAGGGAACACCGGGGAGCTGTTTTTT
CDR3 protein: CASSGNRGRGNTGELFF

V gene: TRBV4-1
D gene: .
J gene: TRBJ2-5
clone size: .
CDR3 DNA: TGCGCCAGCAGCCAAGACCGCCTGTGGGAGACCCAGTACTTC
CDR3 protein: CASSQDRLWETQYF

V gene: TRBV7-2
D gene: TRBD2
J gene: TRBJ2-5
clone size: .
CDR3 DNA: TGTGCCAGCAGCTTGGACTCAGCGGGAGTAAGGGAGACCCAGTACTTC
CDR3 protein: CASSLDSAGVRETQYF

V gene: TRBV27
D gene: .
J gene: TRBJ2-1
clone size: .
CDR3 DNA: TGTGCCAGCAGAGTTGGAGACTTCCATGAGCAGTTCTTC
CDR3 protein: CASRVGDFHEQFF

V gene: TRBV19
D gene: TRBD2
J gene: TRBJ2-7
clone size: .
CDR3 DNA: TGTGCCAGTAGTGGAGGCGGGAGGGCCGTCGAGCAGTACTTC
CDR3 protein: CASSGGGRAVEQYF

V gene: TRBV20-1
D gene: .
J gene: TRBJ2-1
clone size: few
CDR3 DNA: TGCAGTGCCACAAATCCAGCCCGCTCCTACAATGAGCAGTTCTTC
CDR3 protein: CSATNPARSYNEQFF

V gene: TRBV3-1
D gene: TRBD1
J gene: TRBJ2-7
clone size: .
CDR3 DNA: TGTGCCAGCAGCCAGTGGGAGGACAGGGGGACCCACGAGCAGTACTTC
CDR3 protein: CASSQWEDRGTHEQYF

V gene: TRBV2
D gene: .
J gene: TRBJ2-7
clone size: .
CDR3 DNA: TGTGCCAGCAGTGAAGGAAGATGGGCCTACGAGCAGTACTTC
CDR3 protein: CASSEGRWAYEQYF

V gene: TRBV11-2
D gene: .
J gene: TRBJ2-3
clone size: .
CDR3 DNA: TGTGCCAGCAGCTTCGTCTTTACAGATACGCAGTATTTT
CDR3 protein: CASSFVFTDTQYF

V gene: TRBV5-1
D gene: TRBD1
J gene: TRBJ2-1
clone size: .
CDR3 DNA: TGCGCCAGCAGCTTGGCCTTGGGACAGGGGGCTGGCAATGAGCAGTTCTTC
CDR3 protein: CASSLALGQGAGNEQFF

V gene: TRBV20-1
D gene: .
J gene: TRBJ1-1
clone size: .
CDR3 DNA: TGCAGTGCTAGAGATCTCGGCATGAACACTGAAGCTTTCTTT
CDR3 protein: CSARDLGMNTEAFF

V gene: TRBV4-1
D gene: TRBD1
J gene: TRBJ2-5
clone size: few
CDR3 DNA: TGCGCCAGCAGCCAAATTCTTATAGGGACAGGGCAAGAGACCCAGTACTTC
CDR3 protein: CASSQILIGTGQETQYF

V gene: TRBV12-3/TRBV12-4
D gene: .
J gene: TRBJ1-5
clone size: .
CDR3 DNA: TGTGCCAGCAGATCTAAAAATAGCAATCAGCCCCAGCATTTT
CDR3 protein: CASRSKNSNQPQHF

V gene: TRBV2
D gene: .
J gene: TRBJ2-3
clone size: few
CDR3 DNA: TGTGCCAGCATAATAGACAGTTCCGTCGATACGCAGTATTTT
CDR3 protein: CASIIDSSVDTQYF

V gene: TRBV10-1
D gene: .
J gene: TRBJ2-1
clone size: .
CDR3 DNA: TGCGCCAGCAGTGAGTTAGGGTTTGTCAATGAGCAGTTCTTC
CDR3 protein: CASSELGFVNEQFF

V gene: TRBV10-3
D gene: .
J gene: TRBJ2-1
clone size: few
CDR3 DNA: TGTGCCATCAGTGAGTCCATACAGGGCTCCTACAATGAGCAGTTCTTC
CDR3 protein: CAISESIQGSYNEQFF

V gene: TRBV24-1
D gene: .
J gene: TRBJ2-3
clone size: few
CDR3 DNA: TGTGCCACCAGTGATTTTGGAAGTAGGGGCACAGATACGCAGTATTTT
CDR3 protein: CATSDFGSRGTDTQYF

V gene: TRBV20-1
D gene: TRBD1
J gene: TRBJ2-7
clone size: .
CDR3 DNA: TGCAGTGCTTCCGGGACAGGCGCCTACGAGCAGTACTTC
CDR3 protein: CSASGTGAYEQYF

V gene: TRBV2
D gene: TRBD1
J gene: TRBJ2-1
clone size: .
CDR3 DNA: TGTGCCAGCACTGCGGGACAGGGAAGATTCGGTGAGCAGTTCTTC
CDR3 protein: CASTAGQGRFGEQFF

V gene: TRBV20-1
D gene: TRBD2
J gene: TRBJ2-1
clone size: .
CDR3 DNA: TGCAGTGCTAGAGGTACTAGCGGGGGGTTGAACTACAATGAGCAGTTCTTC
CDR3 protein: CSARGTSGGLNYNEQFF

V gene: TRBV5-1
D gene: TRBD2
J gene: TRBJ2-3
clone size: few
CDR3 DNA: TGCGCCAGCACCCCCGCGGCTAGCGGAGATACGCAGTATTTT
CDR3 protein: CASTPAASGDTQYF

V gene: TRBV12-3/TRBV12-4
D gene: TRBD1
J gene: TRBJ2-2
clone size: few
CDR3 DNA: TGTGCCAGCAGTAGTACAGGGGTTCACGGGGAGCTGTTTTTT
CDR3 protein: CASSSTGVHGELFF

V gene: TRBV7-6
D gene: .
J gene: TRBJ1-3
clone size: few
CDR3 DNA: TGTGCCAGCAGCGAGACCGCGACAGTCTCTGGAAACACCATATATTTT
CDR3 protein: CASSETATVSGNTIYF

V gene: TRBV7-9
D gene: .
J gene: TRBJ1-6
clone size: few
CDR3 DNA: TGTGCCAGCAGCTTTATCAGGGCCGGCTCACCCCTCCACTTT
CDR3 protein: CASSFIRAGSPLHF

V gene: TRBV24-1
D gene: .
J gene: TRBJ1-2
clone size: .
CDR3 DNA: TGTGCCACCAGTGATTTAAGCAGGCGCTACACCTTC
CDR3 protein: CATSDLSRRYTF

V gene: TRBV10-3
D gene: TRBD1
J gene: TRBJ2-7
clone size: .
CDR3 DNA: TGTGCCATCAGTGACGGACAGGGAAGTAGCGAGCAGTACTTC
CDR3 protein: CAISDGQGSSEQYF

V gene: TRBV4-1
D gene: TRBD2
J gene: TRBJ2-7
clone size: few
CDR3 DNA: TGCGCCAGCAGCCAAGAAGTCGGGCGGGAGGCCCTCTACGAGCAGTACTTC
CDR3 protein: CASSQEVGREALYEQYF

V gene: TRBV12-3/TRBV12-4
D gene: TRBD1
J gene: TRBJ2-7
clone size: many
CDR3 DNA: TGTGCCAGCAACGGACAGGGGGCCGTCGACGAGCAGTACTTC
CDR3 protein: CASNGQGAVDEQYF

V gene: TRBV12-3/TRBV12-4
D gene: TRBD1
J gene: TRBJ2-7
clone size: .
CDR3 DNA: TGTGCCAGCAGCGACAGGGGGCGAGTTTACGAGCAGTACTTC
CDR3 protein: CASSDRGRVYEQYF

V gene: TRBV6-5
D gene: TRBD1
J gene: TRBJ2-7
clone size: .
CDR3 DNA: TGTGCCAGCAGTTTCGGGACAGGTCCCTACGAGCAGTACTTC
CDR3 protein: CASSFGTGPYEQYF

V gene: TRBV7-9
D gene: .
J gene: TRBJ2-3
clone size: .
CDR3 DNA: TGTGCCAGCAGCTTACGTCGTGGTGATGGGGATACGCAGTATTTT
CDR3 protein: CASSLRRGDGDTQYF

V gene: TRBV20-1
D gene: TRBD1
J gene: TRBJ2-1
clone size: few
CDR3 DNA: TGCAGTGCTAGGGGGACAGATCTCTACAATGAGCAGTTCTTC
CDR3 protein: CSARGTDLYNEQFF

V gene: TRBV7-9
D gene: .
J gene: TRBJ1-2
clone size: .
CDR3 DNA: TGTGCCAGCAGCTTTCGAGACCGGACAGTGCTGACCTTC
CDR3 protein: CASSFRDRTVLTF

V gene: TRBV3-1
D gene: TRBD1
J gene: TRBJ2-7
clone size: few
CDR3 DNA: TGTGCCAGCAAGGACAGGGTAGATACCTACGAGCAGTACTTC
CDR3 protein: CASKDRVDTYEQYF

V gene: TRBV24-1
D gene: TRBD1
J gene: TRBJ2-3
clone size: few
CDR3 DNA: TGTGCCACCAGTGATTTGCGACAGGGGAGCACAGATACGCAGTATTTT
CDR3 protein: CATSDLRQGSTDTQYF

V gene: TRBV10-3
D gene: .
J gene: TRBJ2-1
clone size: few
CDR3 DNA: TGTGCCATCAGGGCAGCCTCCTACAATGAGCAGTTCTTC
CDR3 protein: CAIRAASYNEQFF

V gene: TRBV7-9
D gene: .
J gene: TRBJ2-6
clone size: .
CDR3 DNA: TGTGCCAGCAGCTCAAGGCGCTCTGGGGCCAACGTCCTGACTTTC
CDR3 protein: CASSSRRSGANVLTF

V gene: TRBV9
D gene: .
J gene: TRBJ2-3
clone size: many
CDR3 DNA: TGTGCCAGCAGCCCCCACACAGATACGCAGTATTTT
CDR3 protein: CASSPHTDTQYF

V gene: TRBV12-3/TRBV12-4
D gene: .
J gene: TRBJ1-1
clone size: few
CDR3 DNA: TGTGCCAGCAGTCGTAACCCCCAGAACACTGAAGCTTTCTTT
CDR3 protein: CASSRNPQNTEAFF

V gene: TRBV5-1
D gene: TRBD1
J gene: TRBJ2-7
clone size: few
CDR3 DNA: TGCGCCAGCAGCCCAACCCCGGGACAGGGGGCCTACGAGCAGTACTTC
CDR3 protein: CASSPTPGQGAYEQYF

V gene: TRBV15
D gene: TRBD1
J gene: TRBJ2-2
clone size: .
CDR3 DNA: TGTGCCACCAGCAGAGGACCCGGGACAGCAAACACCGGGGAGCTGTTTTTT
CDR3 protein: CATSRGPGTANTGELFF

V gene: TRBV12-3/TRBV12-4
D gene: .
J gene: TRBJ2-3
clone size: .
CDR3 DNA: TGTGCCAGCAGTTCCCGGACTAGGGGGCCAGATACGCAGTATTTT
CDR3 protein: CASSSRTRGPDTQYF

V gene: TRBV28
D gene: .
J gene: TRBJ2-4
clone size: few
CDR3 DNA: TGTGCCAGCAGTTTACTGGGGTTCGTGGCCAAAAACATTCAGTACTTC
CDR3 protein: CASSLLGFVAKNIQYF

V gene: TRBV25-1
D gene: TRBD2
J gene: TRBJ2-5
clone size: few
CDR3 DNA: TGTGCCAGCAGTGAGGGACTAGCGGGAGGGGAGACCCAGTACTTC
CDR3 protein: CASSEGLAGGETQYF

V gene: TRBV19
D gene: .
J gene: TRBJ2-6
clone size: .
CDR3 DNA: TGTGCCAGTAGTATTTTTGGAAGCTCTGGGGCCAACGTCCTGACTTTC
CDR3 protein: CASSIFGSSGANVLTF

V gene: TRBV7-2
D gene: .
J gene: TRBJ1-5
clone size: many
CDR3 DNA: TGTGCCAGCAGTCGGGACCGCGATCAGCCCCAGCATTTT
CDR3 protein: CASSRDRDQPQHF

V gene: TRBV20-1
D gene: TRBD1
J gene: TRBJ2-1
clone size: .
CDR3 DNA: TGCAGTGCTAGAAAGGGGACAGGGGTCAATGAGCAGTTCTTC
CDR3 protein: CSARKGTGVNEQFF

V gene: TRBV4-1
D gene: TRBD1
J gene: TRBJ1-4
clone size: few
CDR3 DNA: TGCGCCAGCAGCCAAGTCAGGGGGGACGAAAAACTGTTTTTT
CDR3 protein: CASSQVRGDEKLFF

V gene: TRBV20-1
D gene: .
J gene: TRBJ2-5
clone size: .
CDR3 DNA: TGCAGTGCTAGAGGGAAATGGGAGACCCAGTACTTC
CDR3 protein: CSARGKWETQYF

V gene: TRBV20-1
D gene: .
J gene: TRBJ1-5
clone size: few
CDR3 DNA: TGCAGTGCTATTATACAGGGTAGTCAGCCCCAGCATTTT
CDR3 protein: CSAIIQGSQPQHF

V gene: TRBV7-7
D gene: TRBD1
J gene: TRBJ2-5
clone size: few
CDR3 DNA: TGTGCCAGCAGCTTAGCGACAGGGTTGGAGACCCAGTACTTC
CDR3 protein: CASSLATGLETQYF

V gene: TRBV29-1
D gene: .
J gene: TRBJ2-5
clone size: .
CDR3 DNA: TGCAGCGTTTCGACAACGTTGAAAGAGACCCAGTACTTC
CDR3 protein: CSVSTTLKETQYF

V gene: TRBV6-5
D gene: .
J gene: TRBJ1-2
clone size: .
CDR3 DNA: TGTGCCAGCAGTTACCTTACAGGGTGGGACTATGGCTACACCTTC
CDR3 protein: CASSYLTGWDYGYTF

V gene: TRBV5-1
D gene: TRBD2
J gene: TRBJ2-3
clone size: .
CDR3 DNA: TGCGCCAGCAGCTTGACCAGGACTAGCGATAGCACAGATACGCAGTATTTT
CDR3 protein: CASSLTRTSDSTDTQYF

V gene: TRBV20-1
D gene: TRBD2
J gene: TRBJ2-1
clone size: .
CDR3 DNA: TGCAGTGCTAGTTCGGGACTAGCGGGATTTGGCTCCTACAATGAGCAGTTCTTC
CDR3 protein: CSASSGLAGFGSYNEQFF

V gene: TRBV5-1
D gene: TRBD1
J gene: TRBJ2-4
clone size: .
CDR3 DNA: TGCGCCAGCTCCTTGGGACAGGGTAATTCCAAAAACATTCAGTACTTC
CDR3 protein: CASSLGQGNSKNIQYF

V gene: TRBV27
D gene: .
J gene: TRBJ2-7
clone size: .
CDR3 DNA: TGTGCCAGCAGTTCCTCCGGGACGGTAAGCTCCTACGAGCAGTACTTC
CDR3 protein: CASSSSGTVSSYEQYF

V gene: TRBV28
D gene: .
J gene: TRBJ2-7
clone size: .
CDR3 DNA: TGTGCCAGCAGTTTACCAGTAGGCTACGAGCAGTACTTC
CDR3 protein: CASSLPVGYEQYF

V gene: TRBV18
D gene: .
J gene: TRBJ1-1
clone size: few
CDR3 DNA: TGTGCCAGCTCACCACCGGGGGGTATGAACACTGAAGCTTTCTTT
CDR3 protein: CASSPPGGMNTEAFF

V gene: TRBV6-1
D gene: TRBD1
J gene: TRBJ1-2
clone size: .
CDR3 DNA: TGTGCCAGCAGTGCCTCAGGGGGGGTCTACTATGGCTACACCTTC
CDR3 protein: CASSASGGVYYGYTF